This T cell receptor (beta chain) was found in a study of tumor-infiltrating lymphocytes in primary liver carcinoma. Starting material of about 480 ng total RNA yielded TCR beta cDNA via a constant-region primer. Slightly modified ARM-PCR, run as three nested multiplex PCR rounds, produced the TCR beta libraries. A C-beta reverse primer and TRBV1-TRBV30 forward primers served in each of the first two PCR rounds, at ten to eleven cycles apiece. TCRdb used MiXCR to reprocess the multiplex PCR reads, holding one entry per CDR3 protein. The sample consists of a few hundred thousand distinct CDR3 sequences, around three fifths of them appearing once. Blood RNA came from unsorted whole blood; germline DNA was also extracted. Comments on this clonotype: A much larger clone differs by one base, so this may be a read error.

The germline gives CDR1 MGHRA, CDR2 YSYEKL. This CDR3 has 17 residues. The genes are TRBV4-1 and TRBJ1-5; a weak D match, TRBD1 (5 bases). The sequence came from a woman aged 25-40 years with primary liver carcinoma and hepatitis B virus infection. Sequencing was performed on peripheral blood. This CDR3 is CASSQDRSQGSNRPQHF. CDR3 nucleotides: TGCGCCAGCAGCCAAGATCGATCTCAGGGAAGCAATCGGCCCCAGCATTTT.